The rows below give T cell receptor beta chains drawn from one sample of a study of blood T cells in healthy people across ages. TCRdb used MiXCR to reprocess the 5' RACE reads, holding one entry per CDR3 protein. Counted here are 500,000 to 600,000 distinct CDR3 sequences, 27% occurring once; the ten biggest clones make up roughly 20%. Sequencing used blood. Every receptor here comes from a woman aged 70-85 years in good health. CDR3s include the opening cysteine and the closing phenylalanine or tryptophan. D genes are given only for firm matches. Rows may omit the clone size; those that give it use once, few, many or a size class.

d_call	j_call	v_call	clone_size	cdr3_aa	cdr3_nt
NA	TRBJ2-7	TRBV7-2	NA	CASSSGASTYEQYF	TGTGCCAGCAGCTCTGGGGCTAGCACCTACGAGCAGTACTTC
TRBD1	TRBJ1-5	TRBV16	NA	CASSQTGLNQPQHF	TGTGCCAGCAGCCAGACAGGGTTAAATCAGCCCCAGCATTTT
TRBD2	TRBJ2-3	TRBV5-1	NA	CASTTSGDTDTQYF	TGCGCCAGTACGACTAGCGGGGACACAGATACGCAGTATTTT
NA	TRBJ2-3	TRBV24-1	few	CATSDLGTATDTQYF	TGTGCCACCAGTGATCTAGGGACCGCCACAGATACGCAGTATTTT
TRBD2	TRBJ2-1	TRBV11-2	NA	CATRGGTSNEQFF	TGTGCCACACGGGGGGGTACTTCCAATGAGCAGTTCTTC
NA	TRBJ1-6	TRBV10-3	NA	CAISASGDPWNSPLHF	TGTGCCATCAGTGCCTCAGGGGACCCATGGAATTCACCCCTCCACTTT
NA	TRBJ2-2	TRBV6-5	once	CASRSTRRAGELFF	TGTGCCAGCAGGAGCACGCGAAGGGCCGGGGAGCTGTTTTTT
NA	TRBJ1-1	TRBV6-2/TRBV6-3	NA	CASTPIETRMNTEAFF	TGTGCCAGCACACCGATTGAGACCCGAATGAACACTGAAGCTTTCTTT
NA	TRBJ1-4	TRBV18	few	CASSRPVEGTEKLFF	TGTGCCAGCTCGCGTCCGGTCGAAGGAACAGAAAAACTGTTTTTT
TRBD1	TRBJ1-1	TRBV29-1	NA	CNVEVNRGRNTEAFF	TGCAACGTTGAAGTGAACAGGGGGCGGAACACTGAAGCTTTCTTT
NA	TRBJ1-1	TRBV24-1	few	CATRGTSEGVAEAFF	TGTGCCACCAGGGGGACGTCCGAAGGGGTCGCTGAAGCTTTCTTT
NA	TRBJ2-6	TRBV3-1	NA	CASSQDRTGANVLTF	TGTGCCAGCAGCCAAGATAGAACTGGGGCCAACGTCCTGACTTTC
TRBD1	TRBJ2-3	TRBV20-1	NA	CSAPGQGIGTQYF	TGCAGTGCCCCGGGACAGGGTATAGGTACGCAGTATTTT
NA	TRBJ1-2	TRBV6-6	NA	CASSYGTGLYGYTF	TGTGCCAGCAGTTACGGTACAGGACTCTATGGCTACACCTTC
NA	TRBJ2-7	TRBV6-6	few	CASSYLQGSHEQYF	TGTGCCAGCAGTTACTTACAGGGTAGCCACGAGCAGTACTTC
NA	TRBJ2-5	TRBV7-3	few	CASSFTPDGTQYF	TGTGCCAGCAGCTTCACTCCCGACGGGACCCAGTACTTC
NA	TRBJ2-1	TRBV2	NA	CASSQQHEQFF	TGTGCCAGCAGCCAACAGCATGAGCAGTTCTTC
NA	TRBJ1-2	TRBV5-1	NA	CASSLDDYGYTF	TGCGCCAGCAGCTTGGATGACTATGGCTACACCTTC
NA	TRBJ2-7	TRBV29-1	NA	CSVGGRSSYEQYF	TGCAGCGTTGGGGGCAGAAGCTCCTACGAGCAGTACTTC
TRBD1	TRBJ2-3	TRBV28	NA	CASSSPGTGGLDTQYF	TGTGCCAGCAGTTCCCCTGGGACAGGGGGATTAGATACGCAGTATTTT
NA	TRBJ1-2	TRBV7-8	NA	CASSLGDRGGGYTF	TGTGCCAGCAGCTTGGGGGATCGGGGGGGAGGCTACACCTTC
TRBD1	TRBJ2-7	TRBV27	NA	CASSAPGQGYEQYF	TGTGCCAGCAGCGCGCCGGGACAGGGCTACGAGCAGTACTTC
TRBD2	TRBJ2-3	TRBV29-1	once	CSVGGLAGLQDTQYF	TGCAGCGTTGGGGGGCTAGCGGGGTTGCAAGATACGCAGTATTTT
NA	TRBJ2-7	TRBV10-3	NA	CAIRDSRSYEQYF	TGTGCCATCAGGGACAGCCGCTCCTACGAGCAGTACTTC
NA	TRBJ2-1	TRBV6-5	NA	CASSYSNSYNEQFF	TGTGCCAGCAGTTACTCGAATTCCTACAATGAGCAGTTCTTC
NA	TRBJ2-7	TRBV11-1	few	CASSPGLHSYEQYF	TGTGCCAGCAGCCCAGGACTACACTCCTACGAGCAGTACTTC
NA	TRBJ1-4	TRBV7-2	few	CASSLLFGARNEKLFF	TGTGCCAGCAGCTTATTATTTGGGGCTCGAAATGAAAAACTGTTTTTT
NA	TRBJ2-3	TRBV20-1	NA	CSAPGPGTDTQYF	TGCAGTGCCCCGGGCCCCGGGACAGATACGCAGTATTTT